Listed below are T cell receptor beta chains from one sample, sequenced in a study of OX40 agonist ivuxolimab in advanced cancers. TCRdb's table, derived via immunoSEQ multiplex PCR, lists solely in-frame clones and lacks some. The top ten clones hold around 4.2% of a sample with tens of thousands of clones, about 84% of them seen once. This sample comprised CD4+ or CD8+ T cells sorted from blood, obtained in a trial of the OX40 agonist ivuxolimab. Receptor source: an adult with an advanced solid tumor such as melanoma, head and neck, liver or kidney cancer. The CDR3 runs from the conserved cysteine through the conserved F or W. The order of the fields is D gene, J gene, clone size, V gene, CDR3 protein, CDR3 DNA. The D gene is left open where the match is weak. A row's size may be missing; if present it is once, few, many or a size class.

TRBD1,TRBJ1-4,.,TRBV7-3,CASSSGQGEEKLFF,TGTGCCAGCAGCTCTGGACAGGGAGAAGAAAAACTGTTTTTT
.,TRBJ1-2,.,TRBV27,CASSLSGLYGYTF,TGTGCCAGCAGTTTATCAGGGCTCTATGGCTACACCTTC
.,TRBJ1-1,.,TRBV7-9,CASIERQVNTEAFF,TGTGCCAGCATCGAACGGCAGGTCAACACTGAAGCTTTCTTT
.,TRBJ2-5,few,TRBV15,CATSRARNQETQYF,TGTGCCACCAGCAGAGCAAGGAATCAAGAGACCCAGTACTTC
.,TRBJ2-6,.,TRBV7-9,CASRSLSSGANVLTF,TGTGCCAGCAGATCCCTGAGCTCTGGGGCCAACGTCCTGACTTTC
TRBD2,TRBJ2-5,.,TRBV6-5,CASINLSGETQYF,TGTGCCAGCATCAACCTTAGCGGGGAGACCCAGTACTTC
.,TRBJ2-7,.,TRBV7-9,CASSLQTAGEQYF,TGTGCCAGCAGCCTCCAAACCGCGGGGGAGCAGTACTTC
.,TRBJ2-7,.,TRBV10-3,CAISSLQGGSPYEQYF,TGTGCCATCAGTTCCCTACAGGGTGGGAGTCCCTACGAGCAGTACTTC
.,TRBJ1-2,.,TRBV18,CASSTLAVIYGYTF,TGTGCCAGCTCGACCCTGGCGGTGATCTATGGCTACACCTTC
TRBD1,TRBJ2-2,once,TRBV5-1,CASSLSPPGQGNTGELFF,TGCGCCAGCAGCTTGTCTCCCCCTGGACAGGGGAACACCGGGGAGCTGTTTTTT
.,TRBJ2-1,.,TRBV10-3,CAGGSYNEQFF,TGTGCCGGGGGATCCTACAATGAGCAGTTCTTC
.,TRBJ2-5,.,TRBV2,CASSGSRWETQYF,TGTGCCAGCAGTGGGTCGAGATGGGAGACCCAGTACTTC
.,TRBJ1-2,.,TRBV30,CAWSVQQGYTF,TGTGCCTGGAGTGTACAGCAGGGCTACACCTTC
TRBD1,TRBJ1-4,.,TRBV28,CASSLRGGGSNEKLFF,TGTGCCAGCAGTCTTCGAGGGGGCGGGTCTAATGAAAAACTGTTTTTT
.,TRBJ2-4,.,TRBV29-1,CSVAGFQNIQYF,TGCAGCGTTGCGGGATTTCAAAACATTCAGTACTTC
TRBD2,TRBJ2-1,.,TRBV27,CASTRAGGIFNEQFF,TGTGCCAGCACTAGAGCGGGGGGGATTTTCAATGAGCAGTTCTTC
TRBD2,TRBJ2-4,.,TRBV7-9,CASSLSSGLAKNIQYF,TGTGCCAGCAGCTTATCTAGCGGTCTAGCCAAAAACATTCAGTACTTC
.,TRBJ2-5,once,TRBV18,CASSPQETQYF,TGTGCCAGCTCTCCGCAAGAGACCCAGTACTTC
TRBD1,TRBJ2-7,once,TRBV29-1,CSVEGDRDYEQYF,TGCAGCGTTGAAGGGGACAGGGACTACGAGCAGTACTTC
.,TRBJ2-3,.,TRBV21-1,CASTASGSTDTQYF,TGTGCCAGCACCGCGAGCGGGAGCACGGATACGCAGTATTTT
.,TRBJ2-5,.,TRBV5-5,CASSLPPAQETQYF,TGTGCCAGCAGCTTGCCTCCAGCTCAAGAGACCCAGTACTTC
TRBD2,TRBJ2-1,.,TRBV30,CELRVAGNVDEQFF,TGTGAATTACGGGTAGCGGGAAATGTGGATGAGCAGTTCTTC
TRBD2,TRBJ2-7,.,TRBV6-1,CASSGRKWGGEQYF,TGTGCCAGCAGTGGGAGAAAGTGGGGGGGCGAGCAGTACTTC
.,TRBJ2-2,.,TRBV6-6,CASSYDYSTGELFF,TGTGCCAGCAGTTATGACTACTCCACCGGGGAGCTGTTTTTT
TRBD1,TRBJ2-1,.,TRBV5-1,CASSLVGTGSYNEQFF,TGCGCCAGCAGCTTGGTCGGGACAGGGTCCTACAATGAGCAGTTCTTC
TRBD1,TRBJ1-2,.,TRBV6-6,CASRQGSYGYTF,TGTGCCAGCCGACAGGGAAGCTATGGCTACACCTTC